This is a list of T cell receptor beta chains from one sample in a study of beta chain features in type 1 diabetes. The table came from immunoSEQ multiplex PCR; TCRdb's copy has only in-frame clones and leaves some out. Here the sample spans 35,000 to 50,000 clones, roughly 50% being singletons. Sequenced sample: stem cell memory CD4+ T cells from blood. The receptors shown here come from a young woman in good health. Each CDR3 is given with its conserved first and last residue. The D gene is left open where the match is weak. Clone size is not always given. Where it is, it says once, few, many or a class for expanded clones.

>16|TRBD2|TRBV7-2|.|TRBJ2-7
TGTGCCAGCAGCTCGGGACTAGCGCGACACTCCTACGAGCAGTACTTC
CASSSGLARHSYEQYF
>13|.|TRBV6-5|few|TRBJ1-5
TGTGCCAGCAGTTACGACAGACATCAGCCCCAGCATTTT
CASSYDRHQPQHF
>15|TRBD2|TRBV4-2|few|TRBJ2-5
TGTGCCAGCACCCTACAAACGGGGGGGATCGAGACCCAGTACTTC
CASTLQTGGIETQYF
>14|.|TRBV19|.|TRBJ2-3
TGTGCCAGTAGGGACAGCCTCGAAACAGATACGCAGTATTTT
CASRDSLETDTQYF
>17|TRBD1|TRBV15|.|TRBJ1-1
TGTGCCACCAGCAGAAATCCGGGACAGGGTTCGGGCACTGAAGCTTTCTTT
CATSRNPGQGSGTEAFF
>15|TRBD2|TRBV28|.|TRBJ2-7
TGTGCCAGCAGCAATCCTAGCGGGAGGGCACACGAGCAGTACTTC
CASSNPSGRAHEQYF
>15|TRBD1|TRBV9|.|TRBJ2-5
TGTGCCAGCAGCGTACTAGGGGGCCTACAAGAGACCCAGTACTTC
CASSVLGGLQETQYF
>13|TRBD1|TRBV9|once|TRBJ1-1
TGTGCCAGCAGCCCCTCAGGGGGGACTGAAGCTTTCTTT
CASSPSGGTEAFF
>15|TRBD1|TRBV18|.|TRBJ2-7
TGTGCCAGCTCCCGAGAGACAGGGGCGACCTACGAGCAGTACTTC
CASSRETGATYEQYF
>16|TRBD1|TRBV28|.|TRBJ2-1
TGTGCCAGCAGTTTCCCCAGGGGGCGGAAATACAATGAGCAGTTCTTC
CASSFPRGRKYNEQFF
>14|TRBD1|TRBV28|.|TRBJ1-2
TGTGCCAGCAGTTTGGACAGGGGGCGATTTGGCTACACCTTC
CASSLDRGRFGYTF
>16|.|TRBV19|.|TRBJ1-3
TGTGCCAGTAGTATCAGCCGGGGAGGTCCTGGAAACACCATATATTTT
CASSISRGGPGNTIYF
>17|TRBD1|TRBV7-2|few|TRBJ2-6
TGTGCCAGCAGCCATGGACAGGGGAGTAGTGGGGCCAACGTCCTGACTTTC
CASSHGQGSSGANVLTF
>14|TRBD2|TRBV7-3|.|TRBJ2-5
TGTGCCAGCAGCTTAGCGGGGGTCGGGGAGACCCAGTACTTC
CASSLAGVGETQYF
>14|TRBD1|TRBV28|few|TRBJ2-7
TGTGCCAGCAGCGACAGGGGGCTGTCCTACGAGCAGTACTTC
CASSDRGLSYEQYF
>14|TRBD1|TRBV5-6|.|TRBJ2-7
TGTGCCAGCAGCTACCGGGACAGGGCCTACGAGCAGTACTTC
CASSYRDRAYEQYF
>13|.|TRBV30|.|TRBJ1-5
TGTGCCCGCTCGTCGGGGAGCAATCAGCCCCAGCATTTT
CARSSGSNQPQHF
>13|TRBD1|TRBV6-6|.|TRBJ1-1
TGTGCCAGCATGGGACAGGCGAACACTGAAGCTTTCTTT
CASMGQANTEAFF
>22|TRBD2|TRBV4-3|.|TRBJ2-5
TGCGCCAGCAGCCAAGTGGGGAGGGGGATATATAGCGGGAGGGCCGGGGGTGAGACCCAGTACTTC
CASSQVGRGIYSGRAGGETQYF
>15|TRBD2|TRBV27|.|TRBJ2-3
TGTGCCAGCAGGACAATGCCGGCGGGAGGGGATACGCAGTATTTT
CASRTMPAGGDTQYF
>14|.|TRBV28|few|TRBJ2-7
TGTGCCAGCAGTTTTGCACAGGGCGCCTACGAGCAGTACTTC
CASSFAQGAYEQYF
>17|TRBD2|TRBV30|.|TRBJ2-1
TGTGCCTGGAGTAAGGGACTAGCGGGTGAGGTCAGCAATGAGCAGTTCTTC
CAWSKGLAGEVSNEQFF
>15|.|TRBV28|.|TRBJ2-7
TGTGCCAGCAGTGCCCTTGGCCAGGGGCAGGACGAGCAGTACTTC
CASSALGQGQDEQYF
>12|.|TRBV27|few|TRBJ2-7
TGTGCCAGCAGTTCAGGCTCCTACGAGCAGTACTTC
CASSSGSYEQYF
>15|TRBD2|TRBV6-5|few|TRBJ2-1
TGTGCCAGCAGTTACGGGACTAGCGACTACAATGAGCAGTTCTTC
CASSYGTSDYNEQFF
>17|TRBD2|TRBV28|.|TRBJ2-7
TGTGCCAGCAGTTTGGGGGCGCGGGGGGTGGGAAACTACGAGCAGTACTTC
CASSLGARGVGNYEQYF
>15|.|TRBV18|.|TRBJ1-3
TGTGCCAGCTCGGCCCCAAGCGGTAGTGGAAACACCATATATTTT
CASSAPSGSGNTIYF
>13|TRBD1|TRBV13|.|TRBJ2-7
TGTGCCAGCGCCGGGACAGGGGCCTACGAGCAGTACTTC
CASAGTGAYEQYF
>15|.|TRBV19|.|TRBJ2-7
TGTGCCAGTAGTATTAAACGGGACACCTTCTACGAGCAGTACTTC
CASSIKRDTFYEQYF
>15|.|TRBV6-5|.|TRBJ2-7
TGTGCCAGCAGAATCGGGACACAGGGATCCTACGAGCAGTACTTC
CASRIGTQGSYEQYF
>16|TRBD2|TRBV11-2|.|TRBJ2-7
TGTGCCAGCAGCCAATTAGCGGGACCAACAGCCTACGAGCAGTACTTC
CASSQLAGPTAYEQYF
>14|TRBD1|TRBV11-2|.|TRBJ2-2
TGTGCCAGCAGCCTCGACAGGGCGTACGGGGAGCTGTTTTTT
CASSLDRAYGELFF
>13|.|TRBV30|.|TRBJ1-2
TGTGCCTGGAGGGGCAGAACCAACTATGGCTACACCTTC
CAWRGRTNYGYTF
>16|TRBD2|TRBV7-2|.|TRBJ2-1
TGTGCCAGCAGCTCCGGCGGACTAGCGGGAGTTAATGAGCAGTTCTTC
CASSSGGLAGVNEQFF
>15|TRBD1|TRBV6-1|few|TRBJ2-5
TGTGCCAGCACCCTCCTGACAGGGGGCGAAGAGACCCAGTACTTC
CASTLLTGGEETQYF
>15|.|TRBV7-2|.|TRBJ2-1
TGTGCCAGCAGCCCACGCTTTTCCGGAGCAGATGAGCAGTTCTTC
CASSPRFSGADEQFF
>18|TRBD2|TRBV7-2|.|TRBJ2-7
TGTGCCAGCAGCTTAGCCATGACTAGCGGGAGTGGGGCCTACGAGCAGTACTTC
CASSLAMTSGSGAYEQYF
>13|.|TRBV6-5|few|TRBJ1-1
TGTGCCAGCCCCCGAGAAATGAACACTGAAGCTTTCTTT
CASPREMNTEAFF
>15|TRBD1|TRBV4-1|few|TRBJ1-2
TGCGCCAGCAGCCAAGTCCGGGACAGGGGAAAGGGCTACACCTTC
CASSQVRDRGKGYTF
>14|TRBD2|TRBV28|.|TRBJ2-5
TGTGCCAGCAGTGGCGGGAGGGCCGCAGAGACCCAGTACTTC
CASSGGRAAETQYF
>20|TRBD2|TRBV4-3|.|TRBJ2-1
TGCGCCAGCAGCCAATCTGCTTGGAGGACTAGCGGGAGGAGCTACAATGAGCAGTTCTTC
CASSQSAWRTSGRSYNEQFF